These 15 T cell receptor beta chains were sequenced from one sample in a study of blood T cell repertoires in COVID-19. Sequencing used immunoSEQ multiplex PCR; TCRdb keeps in-frame clones, though not all of them. The sample gives around 50,000 clones, 70% to 90% of which show up once; 4% to 5.5% is in the top ten. Sequencing was carried out using peripheral blood. All receptors come from a man aged 40-55 years with active COVID-19.

The chain couples TRBV12-3 or TRBV12-4 to TRBJ2-2; no definite D call. The CDR3 contains 13 residues. Trimming removed 1 base from V and 6 bases from J, with 6 bases in between. This chain's CDR3 is CASSLGRSGELFF. The DNA for the CDR3 is TGTGCCAGCAGTTTAGGCAGGTCCGGGGAGCTGTTTTTT.

The V and J genes are TRBV6-7 and TRBJ2-2; the match to TRBD2 covers 8 bases. TRBV6-7 is designated an ORF whose function remains uncertain. The CDR3 covers 15 residues. V lost 6 bases to trimming and J lost 6 bases; unmatched junction nucleotides: 9. In nucleotides, the CDR3 is TGTGCCAGCAGCCCTAGCGGGCCAAGGGCCGGGGAGCTGTTTTTT. It encodes CASSPSGPRAGELFF.

This clone came up once. This chain uses TRBV6-5 with TRBJ2-2; TRBD1 matches at 10 bases. Looked up from germline, CDR1 is MNHEY and CDR2 is SVGAGI. V lost 4 bases and J lost 7; bases outside the gene matches: 6. The CDR3 is 15 amino acids. The CDR3 reads CASSWTGGSNGELFF. CDR3 DNA sequence: TGTGCCAGCAGTTGGACAGGGGGTAGTAACGGGGAGCTGTTTTTT.

This chain joins TRBV14 and TRBJ2-1; 11 bases align to TRBD2. Germline trimming cut 8 bases from V and 7 bases from J; bases unmatched to any gene: 1. CDR3 length: 12 residues. Germline V gene sequence: CDR1 SGHDN, CDR2 FVKESK. In nucleotides, the CDR3 is TGTGCCAGCGGACTAGCGGGTAATGAGCAGTTCTTC. Protein sequence: CASGLAGNEQFF.

V gene TRBV11-3 combines with J gene TRBJ2-1; TRBD2 aligns across 11 bases. Germline V CDR1 and CDR2: SGHNT, YENEEA. The trim removed 5 bases at V and 3 bases at J, leaving 6 bases unmatched. The CDR3 has 16 amino acids. In DNA form, the CDR3 reads TGTGCCAGCAGCCGCGGGACTAGCGGAGTCTACAATGAGCAGTTCTTC. Translated, it gives CASSRGTSGVYNEQFF.

This clone was detected only a few times. The rearrangement joins TRBV2 to TRBJ1-2, with D possibly TRBD1 on 5 matching bases. CDR3 size: 14 residues. The germline V gene encodes CDR1 SNHLY and CDR2 FYNNEI. Between the trimmed V and J ends, which lost 5 bases and 4 bases, there was a span of 14 bases. CDR3 sequence: CASSKERGFYGYTF. The CDR3 DNA follows: TGTGCCAGCAGTAAAGAAAGGGGTTTCTATGGCTACACCTTC. Looking up the rest from reference TRBV2 and TRBJ1-2 gives the full variable domain: EPEVTQTPSHQVTQMGQEVILRCVPISNHLYFYWYRQILGQKVEFLVSFYNNEISEKSEIFDDQFSVERPDGSNFTLKIRSTKLEDSAMYFCASSKERGFYGYTFGSGTRLTVV.

The V gene is TRBV7-3, the J gene TRBJ2-7; weak D call: TRBD2 (5 bases). Trimming pared 4 bases from V and 7 bases from J, leaving 17 bases between. Germline-derived CDR1 and CDR2 are SGHTA and FQGTGA. The CDR3 contains 14 residues. This CDR3 reads CASSSTPAVGEQYF. CDR3 sequence (DNA): TGTGCCAGCAGCTCAACCCCAGCGGTAGGGGAGCAGTACTTC.

The genes are TRBV7-9 and TRBJ1-2, with 7 positions matching TRBD1. This CDR3 spans 15 amino acids. CDR1 SEHNR and CDR2 FQNEAQ come from the germline V gene (reference sequence). J lost 3 bases, V lost 6 bases, and 10 bases had no gene match. The CDR3: CASRPIPTGDYGYTF. The CDR3 DNA reads as TGTGCCAGCAGACCGATCCCAACAGGGGACTATGGCTACACCTTC.

The CDR3 loop reads CASSPGAGELFF. CDR3 nucleotides: TGTGCCAGCAGCCCCGGGGCCGGGGAGCTGTTTTTT. The rearrangement links TRBV7-3 to TRBJ2-2; tentative D call: TRBD2 (5 bases). V lost 5 bases and J 6 bases, leaving 7 bases between the germline ends. The germline gives CDR1 SGHTA, CDR2 FQGTGA. This CDR3 has 12 amino acids.

The J gene is TRBJ1-1, the V gene TRBV10-1; TRBD1 might be the D (5 bases). V dropped 0 bases and J dropped 4 bases, with 12 bases sitting between them. CDR3 length: 15 amino acids. Germline CDR1 and CDR2: WNHNN and SYGVQD (reference sequence). This CDR3 reads CASSESRDGGTEAFF. The CDR3 bases are TGCGCCAGCAGTGAGTCGCGTGACGGGGGCACTGAAGCTTTCTTT.

The gene calls are TRBV2 and TRBJ2-1; D is unresolved. V was pared by 1 base and J by 14 bases, with 9 bases between. Per the germline V gene, CDR1 is SNHLY and CDR2 is FYNNEI. CDR3 size: 11 residues. The CDR3 sequence: CASSEEAREFF. The CDR3 nucleotides read TGTGCCAGCAGTGAAGAGGCCCGGGAGTTCTTC.

The CDR3 nucleotides read TGTGCCATCAGTGATGGCAGGGAGAACACTGAAGCTTTCTTT. Its translation is CAISDGRENTEAFF. The J gene is TRBJ1-1, the V gene TRBV10-3, with a tentative D call TRBD1 (5 bases). Trimming pared 3 bases from V and 1 base from J, leaving 9 bases between. The CDR3 consists of 14 residues. Germline CDR1 reads ENHRY; CDR2 reads SYGVKD.

This chain connects TRBV7-9 to TRBJ2-3, with D maybe TRBD1 (5 bases). Germline V gene data show CDR1 as SEHNR and CDR2 as FQNEAQ (reference sequence). The CDR3 covers 13 residues. V shed 6 bases and J shed 5 bases, with 12 bases lying between them. The CDR3 sequence is CASRSGARDTQYF. In DNA form, the CDR3 reads TGTGCCAGCAGAAGTGGGGCCCGAGATACGCAGTATTTT.

The CDR3 nucleotides are TGTGCCAGCTCCCCCGGGACTCCCCAAGAGACCCAGTACTTC. It codes for CASSPGTPQETQYF. The chain couples TRBV18 to TRBJ2-5, with D maybe TRBD2 (6 bases). Germline CDR1 reads KGHSH; CDR2 reads LQKENI. This CDR3 is built from 14 residues. V gave up 6 bases and J gave up 1 base, with 12 bases separating them.

The genes are TRBV28 and TRBJ2-7; 9 positions match TRBD1. CDR1 and CDR2 (germline): MDHEN, SYDVKM. The V segment lost 8 bases and the J segment 2 bases; nucleotides outside the gene matches: 4. This CDR3 comprises 13 residues. The CDR3 region is CASLRQGAYEQYF. CDR3 nucleotide sequence: TGTGCCAGCCTTAGACAGGGGGCCTACGAGCAGTACTTC.